This T cell receptor beta chain is drawn from a study of T-cell reconstitution after alpha-beta-depleted transplantation in children. Whole-study results and caveats: Once a year had passed after transplant, T-cell counts and diversity came mostly from newly produced T cells.

As concerns this clonotype: Antigen: not known.

Library preparation (for TCRbeta) was performed with unique molecular identifiers. TCRdb passed the PCR reads through MiXCR, listing each CDR3 protein once. Found here are some 300,000 distinct CDR3 sequences, 6% to 10% of them singletons; the top ten hold approximately 8.2%. Sample: peripheral blood, taken 360 days after TCRalphabeta/CD19-depleted stem cell transplant. The TCR was taken from a female patient aged 2 to 10 who had a stem cell transplant for Fanconi anemia, so the T cells may come from the graft donor.

CDR3 in amino acids: CSVEGLAGGPTGELFF. Here the CDR3 DNA reads TGCAGCGTTGAGGGACTAGCGGGGGGGCCCACCGGGGAGCTGTTTTTT. The chain recombines TRBV29-1 with TRBJ2-2, with 16 bases that match TRBD2. Losses at the gene ends were 3 bases for V and 4 bases for J; bases not matched to a gene: 2. This CDR3 comprises 16 residues. Germline CDR1 SQVTM, CDR2 ANQGSEA.